The 11 T cell receptor beta chains given below trace back to one sample, sequenced in a study of vaccination effects on CD4 cells after COVID-19. Sequencing followed a ViraFEST assay step that expanded antigen-specific CD4+ T cells with viral peptide pools. Cells that had been cultured for roughly ten days were the source of isolated CD4+ T cells. Two doses of BNT162b2 or mRNA-1273 vaccine were administered to participants. Here immunoSEQ multiplex PCR was the method, and the copy in TCRdb shows in-frame clones only, minus some. The sample records tens of thousands of clones, 70% to 75% being singletons. No antigen has been identified for these receptors. The sample here was CD4+ T cells from PBMCs cultured with HCoV-229E spike peptides, taken after COVID-19 vaccination. The source is a human donor who received a COVID-19 vaccine.

This clone was seen only once. V is TRBV5-6 and J is TRBJ2-3, with no clear D. Trimming stripped 6 bases from V and 3 bases from J, with 14 bases between. The germline V gene encodes CDR1 SGHDT and CDR2 YYEEEE. This CDR3 region has 14 residues. Written as DNA, the CDR3 is TGTGCCAGCAAATTTACGATAGGTACAGATACGCAGTATTTT. Translating it yields CASKFTIGTDTQYF.

V is TRBV10-2 and J is TRBJ2-2; 7 nucleotides agree with TRBD1. J gave up 3 bases and V 6 bases, and 13 bases lay outside the gene matches. CDR3 length: 17 amino acids. Germline CDR1 WSHSY, CDR2 SAAADI. The CDR3 here is CASRRRQGNEDTGELFF. CDR3 in DNA: TGCGCCAGCAGAAGACGACAGGGTAACGAGGACACCGGGGAGCTGTTTTTT.

This clone was observed once. J is TRBJ2-3 and V is TRBV24-1, with D possibly matching TRBD2 (6 bases). The V end was cut by 9 bases, the J end by 5 bases, with 20 bases between. The CDR3 length is 15 residues. In germline, CDR1 is KGHDR, CDR2 SFDVKD. CDR3 protein: CATAVTRGSGDTQYF. In nucleotides, the CDR3 is TGTGCCACCGCAGTGACTAGGGGTTCGGGAGATACGCAGTATTTT.

The V call is TRBV5-1, the J call TRBJ2-7, with TRBD2 matching over 13 bases. Trimming cost V 3 bases and J 1 base; bases outside gene matches: 1. The CDR3 sequence is 15 residues long. Germline V lookup: CDR1 SGHRS, CDR2 YFSETQ. CDR3 loop: CASSSGLAGSYEQYV. CDR3 coding DNA: TGCGCCAGCAGCTCGGGACTAGCGGGGTCCTACGAGCAGTACGTC.

The chain links TRBV28 to TRBJ1-1, with unresolved D. This CDR3 has 16 residues. Germline assignment: CDR1 MDHEN and CDR2 SYDVKM. V gave up 6 bases and J gave up 3 bases, with 20 bases separating them. CDR3 protein: CASSSNSAGSDTEAFF. The CDR3 coding sequence is TGTGCCAGCAGCTCAAACTCTGCGGGGTCGGACACTGAAGCTTTCTTT.

This sequence joins TRBV7-2 and TRBJ2-1; no firm D call. The CDR3 consists of 13 residues. V was shortened by 4 bases and J by 6 bases, with 10 bases between the two germline ends. The V gene's germline CDR1 is SGHTA and CDR2 FQGNSA. The CDR3 nucleotides are TGTGCCAGCAGCTACCGGGCAACCAATGAGCAGTTCTTC. Amino acid sequence: CASSYRATNEQFF.

V is TRBV4-1 and J is TRBJ1-1, with D possibly matching TRBD1 (5 bases). V was clipped by 1 base and J by 3 bases, with 18 bases between them. Germline CDR1 is MGHRA and CDR2 is YSYEKL. The CDR3 totals 17 residues. CDR3: CASSQGSRSRGDTEAFF. For the CDR3, the DNA is TGCGCCAGCAGCCAAGGGTCACGGTCCCGGGGGGACACTGAAGCTTTCTTT.

This chain joins TRBV4-3 and TRBJ2-2, with TRBD2 as a possible D gene (5 bases). The CDR3 spans 16 residues. Trimming took 0 bases from V and 4 from J, leaving 12 bases between them. Germline CDR1 LGHNA, CDR2 YSLEER. The CDR3 here is CASSQDSGFPTGELFF. In nucleotides, the CDR3 is TGCGCCAGCAGCCAAGACTCGGGGTTCCCCACCGGGGAGCTGTTTTTT.

The chain recombines TRBV6-1 with TRBJ1-6; 8 bases fit TRBD1. The junction had 5 bases not matched to a gene; V was cut back by 2 bases and J by 5 bases. Looked up from germline, CDR1 is MNHNS and CDR2 is SASEGT. This CDR3 comprises 16 residues. The CDR3 nucleotides read TGTGCCAGCAGTGAACAAGGGACAGGCGATAATTCACCCCTCCACTTT. Amino acids: CASSEQGTGDNSPLHF.

This clone was detected only a few times. V usage is TRBV28 and J usage is TRBJ1-2; a weak D match, TRBD1 (6 bases). Looked up from germline, CDR1 is MDHEN and CDR2 is SYDVKM. The V end lost 5 bases, the J end lost 7 bases, and 17 bases lay between the germline ends. This CDR3 spans 14 amino acids. The CDR3 region has the DNA TGTGCCAGCAGTAGGGACAATCTAGGGGGTGGCTACACCTTC. It encodes CASSRDNLGGGYTF.

The V and J genes are TRBV15 and TRBJ2-2; D call uncertain. CDR3 length equals 15 residues. Trimming shortened V by 0 bases and J by 1 base, and 6 bases separated the two germline ends. From germline, CDR1 is LNHNV and CDR2 YYDKDF (reference sequence). CDR3 sequence (DNA): TGTGCCACCAGCAGAGAACGACAGAACACCGGGGAGCTGTTTTTT. Amino acid sequence: CATSRERQNTGELFF.